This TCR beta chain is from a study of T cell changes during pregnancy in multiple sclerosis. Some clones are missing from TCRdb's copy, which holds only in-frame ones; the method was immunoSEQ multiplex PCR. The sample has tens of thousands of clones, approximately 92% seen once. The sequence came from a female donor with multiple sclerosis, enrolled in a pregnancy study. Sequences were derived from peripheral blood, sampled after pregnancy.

The DNA of the CDR3 is TGTGCCAGCAGCGACGGACACCCCGCCGAGACCCAGTACTTC. Translating it yields CASSDGHPAETQYF. The rearrangement uses TRBV5-6 and TRBJ2-5, with a possible D match to TRBD1 (5 bases). Deletions cut 4 bases from V and 5 bases from J, with 15 bases between. Germline assignment: CDR1 SGHDT and CDR2 YYEEEE. This CDR3 contains 14 residues.